The 11 T cell receptor beta chains in this list originate from one sample, sequenced in a study of CD8+ T cells in alopecia areata. The treatment denotes: oral pan-JAK inhibitor, 5-10 mg twice daily. Following RNA extraction, reverse transcription yielded cDNA that acted as the sequencing template. Clones were read by immunoSEQ multiplex PCR, and TCRdb kept only the in-frame ones, dropping some. The sample lists about 220,000 clones, about 50% occurring once. Material: CD4+ T cells sorted from blood, obtained at week 4, from a patient treated with tofacitinib. These receptors all stem from a human donor with alopecia areata.

The chain has TRBV7-2 and TRBJ2-5, with no clear D. Trimming removed 4 bases from V and 3 bases from J, with 6 bases in between. The CDR3 extends over 12 amino acids. Germline CDR1 and CDR2: SGHTA and FQGNSA. The CDR3 DNA is TGTGCCAGCAGCTCTGAGAAAGAGACCCAGTACTTC. Its protein is CASSSEKETQYF.

This rearrangement joins TRBV14 to TRBJ1-1; TRBD1 might be the D (5 bases). The CDR3 totals 13 residues. Germline CDR1 and CDR2: SGHDN and FVKESK. V was clipped by 3 bases and J by 8 bases, with 13 bases between them. In DNA form, the CDR3 reads TGTGCCAGCAGCCAGGGGACTCTTGGGGAAGCTTTCTTT. It is translated as CASSQGTLGEAFF.

The rearrangement joins TRBV6-5 to TRBJ2-3; possibly TRBD1 or TRBD2 for D (5 bases each). V gave up 2 bases and J gave up 4 bases, with 10 bases separating them. The CDR3 contains 14 residues. Germline V lookup: CDR1 MNHEY, CDR2 SVGAGI. Here the CDR3 reads CASSYRGASDTQYF. The CDR3 bases are TGTGCCAGCAGTTACAGGGGAGCGTCAGATACGCAGTATTTT.

This clone appeared many times. V is TRBV14 and J is TRBJ1-2; TRBD1 aligns across 8 bases. Looked up from germline, CDR1 is SGHDN and CDR2 is FVKESK. This CDR3 is built from 13 residues. Germline trimming cut 7 bases from V and 8 bases from J; bases unmatched to any gene: 9. The CDR3 bases are TGTGCCAGCACCCGGGGACAGGCCGGCGGCTACACCTTC. Translated, it gives CASTRGQAGGYTF.

CDR3 sequence reads: CSIRSGTGNTGELFF. CDR3 in DNA: TGCAGCATCCGCTCAGGGACAGGGAACACCGGGGAGCTGTTTTTT. This chain links TRBV29-1 with TRBJ2-2; 8 positions match TRBD1. Trimming at V came to 8 bases and at J to 1 base, leaving 9 bases not matched to a gene. The CDR3 sequence is 15 residues long. Per germline, CDR1 SQVTM and CDR2 ANQGSEA.

This clone was detected a few times. The rearrangement links TRBV11-2 to TRBJ2-3; D unresolved. CDR1 SGHAT and CDR2 FQNNGV come from the germline V gene. The CDR3 has 15 amino acids. The V end was cut by 5 bases, the J end by 6 bases, with 18 bases between. CDR3 nucleotide sequence: TGTGCCAGCAGCCCCTTATCTACGTCCGCCGATACGCAGTATTTT. It codes for CASSPLSTSADTQYF.

A few counts support this clone. This chain connects TRBV4-1 to TRBJ1-2; TRBD1 is a possible D gene (6 bases). Trimming cost V 0 bases and J 4 bases, with 12 bases left between them. Germline V gene data show CDR1 as MGHRA and CDR2 as YSYEKL. This CDR3 is 15 amino acids long. The CDR3 region has the DNA TGCGCCAGCAGCCAAGAAGCAGGGACAATCTATGGCTACACCTTC. It yields the protein CASSQEAGTIYGYTF.

The chain has TRBV5-1 and TRBJ2-3; TRBD2 matches at 10 bases. Germline CDR1 and CDR2: SGHRS and YFSETQ. J was trimmed by 5 bases and V by 4 bases; bases with no gene match: 7. This CDR3 has 15 amino acids. In DNA form, the CDR3 reads TGCGCCAGCAGCGAATCTCAGCGGGAGGGAGATACGCAGTATTTT. Amino acids: CASSESQREGDTQYF.

The chain carries TRBV27 and TRBJ2-3; TRBD2 matches 10 bases. The trim removed 6 bases at V and 1 base at J, leaving 4 bases unmatched. Germline assignment: CDR1 MNHEY and CDR2 SMNVEV (reference sequence). The CDR3 is 15 residues long. CDR3 protein: CASSLAGARTDTQYF. CDR3 nucleotides: TGTGCCAGCAGCCTAGCGGGGGCCCGCACAGATACGCAGTATTTT.

This clone was counted between two and nine times. The chain recombines TRBV2 with TRBJ2-7; no firm D call. Germline lookup yields CDR1 SNHLY and CDR2 FYNNEI. The CDR3 covers 12 residues. The germline V and J ends were trimmed by 3 bases and 1 base, with 4 bases remaining between them. CDR3 sequence: CASSEVSYEQYF. In nucleotides, the CDR3 is TGTGCCAGCAGTGAGGTTTCCTACGAGCAGTACTTC.

The CDR3 sequence: CASSAGRTNYGYTF. DNA of the CDR3: TGTGCCAGCAGCGCCGGGAGGACTAACTATGGCTACACCTTC. The chain uses TRBV11-2 and TRBJ1-2; D unclear. This CDR3 has 14 amino acids. The V end lost 5 bases, the J end lost 0 bases, and 10 bases lay between the germline ends. Germline CDR1 and CDR2: SGHAT and FQNNGV.